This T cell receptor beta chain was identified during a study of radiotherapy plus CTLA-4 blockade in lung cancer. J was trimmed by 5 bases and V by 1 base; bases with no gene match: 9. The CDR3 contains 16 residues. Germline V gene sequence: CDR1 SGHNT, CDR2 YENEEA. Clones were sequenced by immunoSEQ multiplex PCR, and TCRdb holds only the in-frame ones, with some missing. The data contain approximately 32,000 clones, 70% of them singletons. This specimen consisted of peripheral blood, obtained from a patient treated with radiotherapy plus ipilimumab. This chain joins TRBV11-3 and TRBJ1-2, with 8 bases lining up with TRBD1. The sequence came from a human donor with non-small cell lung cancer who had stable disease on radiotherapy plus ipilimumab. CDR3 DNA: TGTGCCAGCAGCTTAGTAGGACAGGGACTATCGTATGGCTACACCTTC. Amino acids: CASSLVGQGLSYGYTF.